This note documents a single TCR beta chain sequence. The sample holds a few counts of this clonotype. Its antigen specificity is not known. No much larger clone is present one base from it, and per-base qualities are unavailable. The CDR3 sequence holds 14 residues, the cysteine and phenylalanine included. Only CDR3 DNA is held: 42 bases, read in frame from base 1. The junction shows trimming of 1 base on V and 6 bases on J, plus 10 bases between the germline ends. CDR1 and CDR2 were assigned from the germline V gene as SGHVS and FQNEAQ. The label giving this sample's time point can be read as: persistent/refractory GD, antithyroid drugs over 5 years with positive TRAb. RNA was extracted from PBMCs in TRIzol for both TCR sequencing and RNA sequencing. The diagnosis of Graves' disease followed American Thyroid Association guidelines. The patients came from an endocrinology department in Xi'an, China. From each patient, approximately 10 milliliters of peripheral blood was collected into an EDTA anticoagulant tube. Ficoll Paque Plus density gradient separation was used to isolate PBMCs, and no further T cell sorting was done. An Agilent 2100 Bioanalyzer and agarose gel were used to check RNA quality, and a NanoDrop 2000 was used to measure RNA concentration.

The library came from multiplex PCR. TCRdb shows the sequencer as Illumina HiSeq 4000. CDR3 regions were amplified by Arm-PCR with iRepertoire HTBI primers to construct TCR beta libraries. Before sequencing, the PCR products went through gel purification. As for the authors' bioinformatics: Across samples, 60 to 75 TRBV and roughly 13 TRBJ segments were identified and used for gene usage analysis of CDR3 amino acid clonotypes. COPE and FqMerger were used to merge filtered high-quality paired reads into contigs. BLAST was used to align contigs to the IMGT TRBV, TRBD and TRBJ reference genes, and CDR3 was defined following IMGT. Highly expanded clones were defined as clonotypes with a frequency above 0.1%. Repertoire diversity was measured by Shannon entropy, and V-J evenness by the Gini coefficient. Public clonotypes were defined as clonotypes shared by more than one individual. TCRdb's own reprocessing of the public reads used fastp at Q25 and MiXCR and kept productive beta chains. A single entry per CDR3 protein holds the most common genes and DNA from its merged rows. The V and J calls and clone size are TCRdb's, not the authors'. In this sample the table shows approximately 500,000 distinct CDR3 sequences, about a fifth of which occur a single time. Jointly, the top ten make up roughly 7.7% of the sample.

The data derive from a study of regulatory T cells in long-lasting Graves disease (dated by TCRdb to the early 2020s). Broadly, across the study: Persistent Graves' disease was defined as persistently positive TSH receptor autoantibodies together with antithyroid drug treatment for over 5 years. Persistent Graves' disease patients were compared with newly diagnosed Graves' disease patients by peripheral blood TCR sequencing and RNA sequencing. The study was conducted in China and was registered as a clinical trial. A total of roughly 33 samples underwent TCR sequencing: some 13 from persistent and 20 from newly diagnosed Graves' disease patients. Persistent Graves' disease patients in the clinical cohort had taken antithyroid drugs for roughly ten years on average.

What the authors observed across the whole study: TRBV28, TRBJ1-2 and TRBJ2-5 were preferentially used in persistent disease, while TRBV20-1 and TRBJ2-1 were favored in newly diagnosed disease. Lower TCR Shannon entropy and fewer highly expanded clones were observed in persistent Graves' disease patients than in newly diagnosed patients, which suggested clonal expansion. The authors noted that the small sample size was a limitation that may lower accuracy. Peripheral blood alone was examined, since thyroid tissue, which constituted the primary lesion, could not be accessed. More public clonotypes were shared among persistent patients (over 2,500) than among newly diagnosed patients (roughly 960). Sequencing and analysis were restricted to the TCR beta chain.

The rearrangement combines TRBV7-8 with TRBJ1-5; the D gene is unclear. The sequencing used peripheral blood mononuclear cells (PBMCs), collected when the disease was refractory, from a patient treated with antithyroid drugs. This receptor was taken from a female donor with Graves disease. The bases are TGTGCCAGCAGCTTAGGTACAGTCGGTCAGCCCCAGCATTTT. This encodes CASSLGTVGQPQHF. Extended through the reference TRBV7-8 and TRBJ1-5 proteins, this CDR3 yields the full variable domain: GAGVSQSPRYKVAKRGQDVALRCDPISGHVSLFWYQQALGQGPEFLTYFQNEAQLDKSGLPSDRFFAERPEGSVSTLKIQRTQQEDSAVYLCASSLGTVGQPQHFGDGTRLSIL.